This T cell receptor (beta chain) was recorded in a study of patients and donors after allogeneic stem cell transplantation. TCRdb reprocessed the RT-PCR reads with MiXCR, giving one entry per CDR3 protein. Of around 150,000 distinct CDR3 sequences in the sample, about a third were seen once. The CDR3 length is 10 residues. Germline values: CDR1 SQVTM, CDR2 ANQGSEA. The V gene lost 4 bases and the J gene lost 4 bases, with 4 bases spanning the gap. This receptor was identified in a human donor who was either an allogeneic HSCT recipient or a stem cell or donor lymphocyte infusion donor (not recorded which). It is not recorded whose cells these are; they may come from a transplant donor. Input material: blood, either unsorted or a sorted T cell fraction (not recorded which). This sequence joins TRBV29-1 and TRBJ1-1; D ambiguous. CDR3 in amino acids: CSVASTEAFF. The CDR3 DNA sequence: TGCAGCGTTGCAAGCACTGAAGCTTTCTTT.